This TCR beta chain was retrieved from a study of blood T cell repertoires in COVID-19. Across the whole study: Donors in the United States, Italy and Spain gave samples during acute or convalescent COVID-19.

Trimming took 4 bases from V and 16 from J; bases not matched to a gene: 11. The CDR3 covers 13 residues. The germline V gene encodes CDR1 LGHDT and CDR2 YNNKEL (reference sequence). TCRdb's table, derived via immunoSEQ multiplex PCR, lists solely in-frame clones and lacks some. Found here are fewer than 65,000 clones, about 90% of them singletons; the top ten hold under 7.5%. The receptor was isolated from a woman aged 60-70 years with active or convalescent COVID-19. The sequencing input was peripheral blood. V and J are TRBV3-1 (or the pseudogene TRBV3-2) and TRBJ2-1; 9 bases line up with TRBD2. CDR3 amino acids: CASSPGTSPSFFF. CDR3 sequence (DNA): TGTGCCAGCAGCCCCGGGACTAGCCCCTCATTTTTCTTC.